The present TCR beta chain was sequenced within a study of OX40 agonist ivuxolimab in advanced cancers. This CDR3 comprises 15 residues. V gave up 1 base and J gave up 6 bases, with 16 bases separating them. CDR1 and CDR2 from the germline V gene are MNHEY and SMNVEV (reference sequence). A note on this clone: The antigen remains unidentified.

The data were produced by immunoSEQ multiplex PCR, yet TCRdb's version contains in-frame clones alone and is incomplete. Of roughly 17,000 clones in the sample, 87% were seen once. Study-wide results and caveats: Among the lowest levels of clonal expansion were found in partial responders at 0.1-3.0 mg/kg.

The chain recombines TRBV27 with TRBJ2-7; the D gene is possibly TRBD1 (5 bases). Source: CD4+ or CD8+ T cells sorted from blood, taken in a trial of the OX40 agonist ivuxolimab. This receptor was taken from an adult with an advanced solid tumor such as melanoma, head and neck, liver or kidney cancer. CDR3 DNA: TGTGCCAGCAGTTTATGGGGCCAGGGTGGGGTCGAGCAGTACTTC. Translation gives CASSLWGQGGVEQYF.